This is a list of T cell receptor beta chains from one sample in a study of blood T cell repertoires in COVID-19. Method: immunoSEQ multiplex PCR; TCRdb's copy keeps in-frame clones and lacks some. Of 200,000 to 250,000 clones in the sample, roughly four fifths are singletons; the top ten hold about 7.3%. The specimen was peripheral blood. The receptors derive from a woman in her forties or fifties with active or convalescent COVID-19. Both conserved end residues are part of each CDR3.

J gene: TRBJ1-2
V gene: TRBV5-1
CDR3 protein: CASSLSPGQGINGYTF

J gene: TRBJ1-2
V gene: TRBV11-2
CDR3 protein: CASSFAKDIYGYTF

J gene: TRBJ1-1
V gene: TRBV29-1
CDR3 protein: CSVEDGGNTEAFF

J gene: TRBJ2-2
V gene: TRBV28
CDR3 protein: CASSFRNTGELFF

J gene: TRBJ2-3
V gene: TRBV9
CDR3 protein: CASSPRFLGDTQYF

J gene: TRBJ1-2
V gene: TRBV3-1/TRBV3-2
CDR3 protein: CASSQEGRVFRGYTF

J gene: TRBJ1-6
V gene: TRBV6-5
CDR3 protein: CASSYSHRDSPLHF

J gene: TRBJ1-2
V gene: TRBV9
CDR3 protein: CASSAAGQSLGYTF

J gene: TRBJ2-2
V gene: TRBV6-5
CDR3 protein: CASSYLGTNTGELFF

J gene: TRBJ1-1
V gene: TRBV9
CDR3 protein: CASSPPRGSMNTEAFF

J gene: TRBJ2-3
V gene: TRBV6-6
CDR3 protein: CASSYGGGPLTDTQYF

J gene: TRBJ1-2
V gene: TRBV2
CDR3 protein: CASRSDSYGYTF

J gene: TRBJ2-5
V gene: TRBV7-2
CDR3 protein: CASSLGGSQETQYF

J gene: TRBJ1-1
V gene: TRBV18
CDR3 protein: CASSPPGVRNTEAFF

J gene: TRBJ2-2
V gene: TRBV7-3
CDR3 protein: CASSLTVTANTGELFF

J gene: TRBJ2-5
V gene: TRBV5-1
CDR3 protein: CASKGGLEVETQYF

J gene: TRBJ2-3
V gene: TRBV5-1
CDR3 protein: CASSLYRDNRGDTQYF

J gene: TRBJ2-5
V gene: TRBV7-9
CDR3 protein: CASSLSETQYF

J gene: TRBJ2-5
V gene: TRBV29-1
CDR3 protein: CSVVTSGGQETQYF

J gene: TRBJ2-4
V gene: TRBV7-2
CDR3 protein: CASSEGGAAKNIQYF

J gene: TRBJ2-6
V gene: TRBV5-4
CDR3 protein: CAIQRNSGANVLTF

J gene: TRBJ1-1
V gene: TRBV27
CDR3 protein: CASRGQGGVNTEAFF

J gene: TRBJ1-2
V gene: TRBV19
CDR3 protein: CASSIPGLSYGYTF

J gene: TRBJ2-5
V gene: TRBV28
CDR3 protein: CASSLDGLGTQYF

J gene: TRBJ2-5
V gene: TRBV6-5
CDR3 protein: CASSYRGWETQYF